This passage covers 2 T cell receptor beta chains from one sample sequenced in a study of beta chain features in type 1 diabetes listed by TCRdb under 2018. Libraries were prepared through the immunoSEQ multiplex PCR assay. The High Capacity cDNA Reverse Transcription Kit was used to reverse transcribe all of the isolated RNA, meaning that expressed TCRB transcripts were what got sequenced. In TCRdb, the immuneACCESS table is reduced to in-frame sequences with V and J assigned. These tables do not hold every clone; where another copy was compared, an unresolved V gene accounts for under half, and the others remain unexplained. Here the sample has about 180,000 clones; 13% occur a single time. The ten largest clones represent approximately 0.64% of the sample. Specimen: central memory CD4+ T cells from blood. The receptors stem from a woman between 18 and 30 years old in good health.

This clone has just a few counts. The chain has TRBV18 and TRBJ2-3, with D possibly being TRBD2 (6 bases). Trimming took off 3 bases at V and 5 bases at J, with 12 bases between the two ends. There are 14 residues in the CDR3. Germline V gene sequence: CDR1 KGHSH, CDR2 LQKENI. The CDR3 region is CASSPTSTQDTQYF. The DNA for the CDR3 is TGTGCCAGCTCACCCACTAGCACCCAAGATACGCAGTATTTT.

This clone was counted a few times. This sequence joins TRBV19 and TRBJ1-2, with no clear D. This CDR3 is built from 10 residues. Germline lookup yields CDR1 LNHDA and CDR2 SQIVND (reference sequence). V lost 10 bases and J 6 bases, leaving 9 bases between the germline ends. CDR3 region: CATNMDGYTF. CDR3 sequence (DNA): TGTGCCACAAACATGGATGGCTACACCTTC.